The 19 T cell receptor beta chains reported below all come from one sample, sequenced in a study of blood T cell repertoires in COVID-19. Measured with immunoSEQ multiplex PCR; TCRdb has only the in-frame clones, and not every one. Of over 450,000 clones in the sample, 85% to 90% were seen once. Sequenced input: peripheral blood. The receptors shown here come from a woman aged 45 to 65 with COVID-19, enrolled during active disease.

This clone was picked up one time. This chain connects TRBV5-6 to TRBJ2-7; 11 bases are shared with TRBD2. V dropped 0 bases and J dropped 7; count of bases not matched to a gene: 6. The CDR3 runs 15 residues. Germline V gene sequence: CDR1 SGHDT, CDR2 YYEEEE. The CDR3 is CASSLVGLAAVEQYF. The CDR3 bases are TGTGCCAGCAGCTTGGTGGGACTAGCGGCCGTAGAGCAGTACTTC.

The chain recombines TRBV25-1 with TRBJ2-2, with D possibly matching TRBD2 (6 bases). V lost 4 bases to trimming and J lost 3 bases, with 12 bases between them. Germline V gives CDR1 MGHDK, CDR2 SYGVNS. The CDR3 has 15 amino acids. CDR3 loop: CASSVLEGHTGELFF. The CDR3 DNA is TGTGCCAGCAGTGTCTTGGAGGGGCACACCGGGGAGCTGTTTTTT.

The rearrangement links TRBV27 to TRBJ2-6; D perhaps matches TRBD2 (7 bases). Trimming removed 6 bases from V and 0 bases from J, with 27 bases in between. The CDR3 runs 21 residues. The germline gives CDR1 MNHEY, CDR2 SMNVEV (reference sequence). CDR3: CASRDAARGPYDFSGANVLTF. Written as DNA, the CDR3 is TGTGCCAGCAGGGATGCCGCGCGGGGGCCCTATGACTTCTCTGGGGCCAACGTCCTGACTTTC.

On this clone: Other DNA sequences within the sample encode an identical CDR3. The chain uses TRBV2 and TRBJ1-2; 8 bases fit TRBD1. J lost 2 bases, V lost 5 bases, and 4 bases had no gene match. CDR3 size: 14 residues. Germline CDR1 and CDR2: SNHLY and FYNNEI. DNA for the CDR3: TGTGCCAGCAGTCCAGACAGGGGAAACTATGGCTACACCTTC. This encodes CASSPDRGNYGYTF.

CDR3: CASNRHPYGYTF. Written as DNA, the CDR3 is TGTGCCAGCAACCGACACCCCTATGGCTACACCTTC. The rearrangement links TRBV5-6 to TRBJ1-2, with no clear D. There are 12 residues in the CDR3. Germline V gives CDR1 SGHDT, CDR2 YYEEEE. V lost 6 bases to trimming and J lost 4 bases, with 10 bases between them. The whole variable domain, filled in from reference TRBV5-6 and TRBJ1-2, reads DAGVTQSPTHLIKTRGQQVTLRCSPKSGHDTVSWYQQALGQGPQFIFQYYEEEERQRGNFPDRFSGHQFPNYSSELNVNALLLGDSALYLCASNRHPYGYTFGSGTRLTVV.

The chain links TRBV7-3 to TRBJ2-3; TRBD2 matches at 14 bases. Trimming cost V 3 bases and J 6 bases; bases outside gene matches: 5. This CDR3 comprises 16 residues. Germline V gene sequence: CDR1 SGHTA, CDR2 FQGTGA. CDR3 bases: TGTGCCAGCAGCTTGACTAGCGGGGGGGCAAAGGATACGCAGTATTTT. This sequence encodes CASSLTSGGAKDTQYF.

The chain links TRBV10-3 to TRBJ1-1; unclear D gene. The CDR3 is 17 amino acids. Germline CDR1 is ENHRY and CDR2 is SYGVKD. Trimming shortened V by 0 bases and J by 0 bases, and 14 bases separated the two germline ends. The CDR3 region is CAISESSASAMNTEAFF. The CDR3 coding sequence is TGTGCCATCAGTGAGTCCAGCGCCAGCGCTATGAACACTGAAGCTTTCTTT.

The V call is TRBV5-1, the J call TRBJ2-1; the match to TRBD1 covers 7 bases. The CDR3 contains 13 residues. V dropped 3 bases and J dropped 8; count of bases not matched to a gene: 5. Germline assignment: CDR1 SGHRS and CDR2 YFSETQ. CDR3 residues: CASSSPTGDEQFF. The CDR3 region has the DNA TGCGCCAGCAGCTCCCCTACAGGGGATGAGCAGTTCTTC.

The rearrangement uses TRBV10-2 and TRBJ1-2, with 12 nucleotides matching TRBD1. V lost 6 bases and J lost 2; bases outside the gene matches: 1. Germline V lookup: CDR1 WSHSY, CDR2 SAAADI. This CDR3 is 14 amino acids long. The CDR3 loop is CASRGQGANYGYTF. The DNA of the CDR3 is TGCGCCAGCAGGGGACAGGGGGCAAACTATGGCTACACCTTC.

This clone was detected once. The chain employs TRBV19 and TRBJ2-7, with TRBD1 matching 8 bases. The junction had 10 bases not matched to a gene; V was cut back by 6 bases and J by 6 bases. The CDR3 totals 14 residues. Germline V gene lookup returns CDR1 LNHDA and CDR2 SQIVND (reference sequence). CDR3 region: CASSAGGALTEQYF. For the CDR3, the DNA is TGTGCCAGTAGCGCAGGGGGCGCCCTTACCGAGCAGTACTTC.

The CDR3 reads CASSNPGQGDEQYF. DNA for the CDR3: TGTGCCAGCAGTAACCCGGGACAGGGGGACGAGCAGTACTTC. V and J are TRBV27 and TRBJ2-7, with TRBD1 matching 11 bases. This CDR3 is 14 amino acids long. With V trimmed by 5 bases and J by 5 bases, 5 bases remained unmatched. The V gene's germline CDR1 is MNHEY and CDR2 SMNVEV (reference sequence).

DNA for the CDR3: TGTGCCAGCAGCCAAGGGACTGTCGGATCACCCCTCCACTTT. This translates into CASSQGTVGSPLHF. The chain links TRBV4-2 to TRBJ1-6; D gene ambiguous. V lost 1 base to trimming and J lost 10 bases, with 11 bases between them. The CDR3 is 14 amino acids. In germline, CDR1 is LGHNA, CDR2 YNFKEQ.

The chain carries TRBV4-1 and TRBJ1-1; D gene unclear. This CDR3 spans 14 amino acids. Germline V lookup: CDR1 MGHRA, CDR2 YSYEKL. The V gene lost 3 bases and the J gene lost 0 bases, with 8 bases spanning the gap. The CDR3 bases are TGCGCCAGCAGCCAGTTACAGCTGAACACTGAAGCTTTCTTT. The encoded protein is CASSQLQLNTEAFF.

With regard to this clone: Other nucleotide sequences from this sample produce the same CDR3. The chain combines TRBV6-5 with TRBJ1-5; a weak D match, TRBD1 (6 bases). Germline V lookup: CDR1 MNHEY, CDR2 SVGAGI. The CDR3 totals 15 residues. V was cut by 0 bases and J by 5 bases, with 11 bases left in between. CDR3 sequence (DNA): TGTGCCAGCAGTTACTCAAGGCAGGGGCATCAGCCCCAGCATTTT. Its protein is CASSYSRQGHQPQHF.

This sequence joins TRBV6-6 and TRBJ1-6; D may be TRBD1 (6 bases). The germline V and J ends were trimmed by 4 bases and 9 bases, with 13 bases remaining between them. This CDR3 is built from 14 residues. Germline CDR1 MNHNY, CDR2 SVGAGI (reference sequence). CDR3 bases: TGTGCCAGCAGTTCTCGACAGGACAGTTCACCCCTCCACTTT. Its protein is CASSSRQDSSPLHF.

The V gene is TRBV5-1, the J gene TRBJ2-5, with 7 positions matching TRBD1. The V segment lost 2 bases and the J segment 3 bases; nucleotides outside the gene matches: 4. This CDR3 has 14 amino acids. Germline V gene sequence: CDR1 SGHRS, CDR2 YFSETQ. CDR3 DNA sequence: TGCGCCAGCAGCTTCCCCGGGACAGAAGAGACCCAGTACTTC. It translates to CASSFPGTEETQYF.

The chain uses TRBV5-6 and TRBJ1-5; 8 bases line up with TRBD1. The CDR3 spans 13 residues. Germline CDR1 is SGHDT and CDR2 is YYEEEE. V lost 4 bases and J lost 9; bases outside the gene matches: 6. In nucleotides, the CDR3 is TGTGCCAGCAGCCTCGGGACAGGCGGGCCCCAGCATTTT. Amino acids: CASSLGTGGPQHF.

The V and J genes are TRBV19 and TRBJ2-7; TRBD1 agrees at 8 bases. Per germline, CDR1 LNHDA and CDR2 SQIVND (reference sequence). Losses at the gene ends were 6 bases for V and 5 bases for J; bases not matched to a gene: 9. The CDR3 has 14 amino acids. The CDR3 coding sequence is TGTGCCAGTAGCCCTGGACAGGGCGGCAACGAGCAGTACTTC. Protein: CASSPGQGGNEQYF.

The J gene is TRBJ2-5, the V gene TRBV11-2; 9 bases are a match to TRBD2. The V segment lost 2 bases and the J segment 3 bases; nucleotides outside the gene matches: 4. The CDR3 is 15 amino acids. CDR1 is SGHAT, CDR2 FQNNGV, per germline. The CDR3 here is CASSLTGGGEETQYF. CDR3 in DNA: TGTGCCAGCAGCTTAACTGGCGGGGGGGAAGAGACCCAGTACTTC.